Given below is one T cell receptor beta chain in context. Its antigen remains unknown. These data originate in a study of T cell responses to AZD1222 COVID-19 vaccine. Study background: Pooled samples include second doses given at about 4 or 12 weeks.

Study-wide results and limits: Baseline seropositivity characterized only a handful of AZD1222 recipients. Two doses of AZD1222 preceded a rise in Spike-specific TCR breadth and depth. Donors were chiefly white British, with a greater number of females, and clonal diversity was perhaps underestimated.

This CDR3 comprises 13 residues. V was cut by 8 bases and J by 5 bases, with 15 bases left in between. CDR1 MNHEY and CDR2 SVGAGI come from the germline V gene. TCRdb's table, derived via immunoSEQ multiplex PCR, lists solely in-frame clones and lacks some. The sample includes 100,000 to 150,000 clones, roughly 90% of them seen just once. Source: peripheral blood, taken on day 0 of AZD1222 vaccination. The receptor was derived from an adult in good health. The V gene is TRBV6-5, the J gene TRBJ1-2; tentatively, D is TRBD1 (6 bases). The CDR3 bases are TGTGCCAGCGTCACAGGGTTTTGGTATGGCTACACCTTC. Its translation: CASVTGFWYGYTF.